This paragraph reports one TCR beta chain. The record originates from a study of T-cell reconstitution after alpha-beta-depleted transplantation in children. The CDR3 totals 14 residues. Germline assignment: CDR1 SGHTA and CDR2 FQGNSA. The J segment lost 4 bases and the V segment lost 4 bases, leaving 5 bases of the junction unmatched. TCRbeta library construction was performed incorporating unique molecular identifiers. TCRdb recomputed calls from the PCR reads with MiXCR, one row per CDR3 protein. Of approximately 390,000 distinct CDR3 sequences in the sample, approximately 10% are singletons; the top ten hold over 4.5%.

Sequencing used PBMCs from the stem cell graft donor, obtained from the stem cell graft. V usage is TRBV7-2 and J usage is TRBJ1-1, with 8 nucleotides matching TRBD1. The sequence was collected from a human donor who donated a stem cell graft to a child with acute myeloid leukemia. CDR3 loop: CASSSTTGVTEAFF. Here the CDR3 DNA reads TGTGCCAGCAGCTCAACGACAGGGGTCACTGAAGCTTTCTTT. The full variable domain, rest sourced from reference TRBV7-2 and TRBJ1-1, is GAGVSQSPSNKVTEKGKDVELRCDPISGHTALYWYRQSLGQGLEFLIYFQGNSAPDKSGLPSDRFSAERTGGSVSTLTIQRTQQEDSAVYLCASSSTTGVTEAFFGQGTRLTVV.